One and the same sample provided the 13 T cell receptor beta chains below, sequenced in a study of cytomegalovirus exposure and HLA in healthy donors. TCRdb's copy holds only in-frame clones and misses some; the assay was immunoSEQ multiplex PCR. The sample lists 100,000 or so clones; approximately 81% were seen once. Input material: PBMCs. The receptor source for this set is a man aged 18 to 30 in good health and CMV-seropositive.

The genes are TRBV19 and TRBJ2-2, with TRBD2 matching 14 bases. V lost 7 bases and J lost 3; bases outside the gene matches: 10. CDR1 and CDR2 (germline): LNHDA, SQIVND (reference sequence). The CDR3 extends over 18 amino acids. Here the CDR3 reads CASTGLAGGPGYTGELFF. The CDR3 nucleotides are TGTGCCAGTACTGGACTAGCGGGAGGCCCTGGGTACACCGGGGAGCTGTTTTTT. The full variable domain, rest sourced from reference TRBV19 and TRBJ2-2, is DGGITQSPKYLFRKEGQNVTLSCEQNLNHDAMYWYRQDPGQGLRLIYYSQIVNDFQKGDIAEGYSVSREKKESFPLTVTSAQKNPTAFYLCASTGLAGGPGYTGELFFGEGSRLTVL.

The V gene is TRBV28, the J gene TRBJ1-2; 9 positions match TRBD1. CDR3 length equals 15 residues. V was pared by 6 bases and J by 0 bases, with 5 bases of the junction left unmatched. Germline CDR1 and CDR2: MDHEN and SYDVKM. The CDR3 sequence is CASRDRGLANYGYTF. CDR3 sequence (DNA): TGTGCCAGCAGGGACAGGGGATTAGCTAACTATGGCTACACCTTC.

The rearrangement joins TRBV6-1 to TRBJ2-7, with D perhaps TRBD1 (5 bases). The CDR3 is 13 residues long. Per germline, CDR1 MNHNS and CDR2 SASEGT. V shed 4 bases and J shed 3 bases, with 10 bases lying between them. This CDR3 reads CASSVQGIYEQYV. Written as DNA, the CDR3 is TGTGCCAGCAGTGTTCAGGGTATCTACGAGCAGTACGTC.

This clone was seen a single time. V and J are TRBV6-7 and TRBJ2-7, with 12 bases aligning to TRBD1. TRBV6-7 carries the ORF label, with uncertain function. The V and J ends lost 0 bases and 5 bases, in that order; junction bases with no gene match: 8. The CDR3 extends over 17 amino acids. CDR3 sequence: CASSYSFWDRGRHEQYF. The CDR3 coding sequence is TGTGCCAGCAGTTACTCATTCTGGGACAGGGGGCGTCACGAGCAGTACTTC.

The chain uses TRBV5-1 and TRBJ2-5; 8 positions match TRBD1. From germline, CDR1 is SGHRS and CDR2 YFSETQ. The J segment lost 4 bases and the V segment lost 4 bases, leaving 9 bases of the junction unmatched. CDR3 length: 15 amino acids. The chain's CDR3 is CASSPQDRVGETQYF. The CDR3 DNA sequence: TGCGCCAGCAGCCCACAGGACAGGGTAGGAGAGACCCAGTACTTC.

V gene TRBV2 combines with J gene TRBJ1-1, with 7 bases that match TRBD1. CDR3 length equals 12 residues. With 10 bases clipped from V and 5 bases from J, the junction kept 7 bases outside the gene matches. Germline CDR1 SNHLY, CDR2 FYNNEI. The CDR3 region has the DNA TGTGCCACCGGGAGGGGGCGGACTGAAGCTTTCTTT. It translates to CATGRGRTEAFF.

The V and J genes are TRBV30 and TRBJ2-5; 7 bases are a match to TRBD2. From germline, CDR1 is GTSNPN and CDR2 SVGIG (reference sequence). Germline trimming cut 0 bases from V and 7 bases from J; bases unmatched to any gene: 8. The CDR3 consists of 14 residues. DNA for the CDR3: TGTGCCTGGAGTGTGCCTCAGCGGGAAGGGACCCAGTACTTC. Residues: CAWSVPQREGTQYF.

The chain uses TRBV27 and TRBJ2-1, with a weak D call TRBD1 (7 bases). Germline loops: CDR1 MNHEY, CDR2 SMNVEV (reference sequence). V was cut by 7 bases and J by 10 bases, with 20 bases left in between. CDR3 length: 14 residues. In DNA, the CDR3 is TGTGCCAGCACCGCGTCCGGAGGGGGCAGAGAGCAGTTCTTC. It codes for CASTASGGGREQFF.

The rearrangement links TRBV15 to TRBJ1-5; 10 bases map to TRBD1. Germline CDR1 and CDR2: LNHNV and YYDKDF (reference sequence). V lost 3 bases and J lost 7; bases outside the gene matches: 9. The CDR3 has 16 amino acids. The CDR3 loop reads CATSRGDRGSGQPQHF. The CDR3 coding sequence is TGTGCCACCAGCAGGGGGGACAGGGGTTCCGGGCAGCCCCAGCATTTT.

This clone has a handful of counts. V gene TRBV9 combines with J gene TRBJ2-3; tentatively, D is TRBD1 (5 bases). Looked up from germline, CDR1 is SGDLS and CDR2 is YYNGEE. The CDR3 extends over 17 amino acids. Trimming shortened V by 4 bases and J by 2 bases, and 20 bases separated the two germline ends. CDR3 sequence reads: CASSPPMTDPSTDTQYF. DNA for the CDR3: TGTGCCAGCAGCCCCCCAATGACAGACCCCTCCACAGATACGCAGTATTTT.

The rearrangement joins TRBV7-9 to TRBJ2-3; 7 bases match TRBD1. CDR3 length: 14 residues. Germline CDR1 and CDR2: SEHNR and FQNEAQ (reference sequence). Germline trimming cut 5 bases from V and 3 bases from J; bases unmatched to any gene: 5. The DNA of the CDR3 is TGTGCCAGCAGCCGACAGGGAGCTACAGATACGCAGTATTTT. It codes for CASSRQGATDTQYF.

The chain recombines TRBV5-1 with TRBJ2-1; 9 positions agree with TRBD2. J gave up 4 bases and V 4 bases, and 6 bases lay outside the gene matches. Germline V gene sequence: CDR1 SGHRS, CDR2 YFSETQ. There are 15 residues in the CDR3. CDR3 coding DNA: TGCGCCAGCAGCGCGTACACTAGCGGGTACAATGAGCAGTTCTTC. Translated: CASSAYTSGYNEQFF.

The CDR3 reads CASSPRDNQETQYF. The DNA of the CDR3 is TGTGCCAGCAGTCCCCGGGACAACCAAGAGACCCAGTACTTC. V gene TRBV28 combines with J gene TRBJ2-5; TRBD1 is a possible D gene (6 bases). From germline, CDR1 is MDHEN and CDR2 SYDVKM. Trimming cost V 5 bases and J 0 bases, with 10 bases left between them. This CDR3 is 14 amino acids long. Combining the CDR3 with reference TRBV28 and TRBJ2-5 gives the whole variable domain DVKVTQSSRYLVKRTGEKVFLECVQDMDHENMFWYRQDPGLGLRLIYFSYDVKMKEKGDIPEGYSVSREKKERFSLILESASTNQTSMYLCASSPRDNQETQYFGPGTRLLVL.